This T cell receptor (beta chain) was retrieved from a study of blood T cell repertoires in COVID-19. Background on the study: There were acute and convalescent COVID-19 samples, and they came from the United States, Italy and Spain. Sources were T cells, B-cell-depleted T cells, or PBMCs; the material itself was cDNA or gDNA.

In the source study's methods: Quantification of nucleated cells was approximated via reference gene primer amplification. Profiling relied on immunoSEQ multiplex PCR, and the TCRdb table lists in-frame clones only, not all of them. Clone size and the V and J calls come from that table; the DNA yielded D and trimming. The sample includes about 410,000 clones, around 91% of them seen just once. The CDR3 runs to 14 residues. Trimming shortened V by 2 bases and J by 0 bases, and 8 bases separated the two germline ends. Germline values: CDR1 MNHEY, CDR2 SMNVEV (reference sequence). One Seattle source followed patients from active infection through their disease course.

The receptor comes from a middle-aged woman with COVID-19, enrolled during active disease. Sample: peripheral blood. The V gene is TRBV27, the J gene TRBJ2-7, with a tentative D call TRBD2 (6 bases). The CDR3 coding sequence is TGTGCCAGCAGTTTAGGAGGGCCCTCCTACGAGCAGTACTTC. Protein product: CASSLGGPSYEQYF.